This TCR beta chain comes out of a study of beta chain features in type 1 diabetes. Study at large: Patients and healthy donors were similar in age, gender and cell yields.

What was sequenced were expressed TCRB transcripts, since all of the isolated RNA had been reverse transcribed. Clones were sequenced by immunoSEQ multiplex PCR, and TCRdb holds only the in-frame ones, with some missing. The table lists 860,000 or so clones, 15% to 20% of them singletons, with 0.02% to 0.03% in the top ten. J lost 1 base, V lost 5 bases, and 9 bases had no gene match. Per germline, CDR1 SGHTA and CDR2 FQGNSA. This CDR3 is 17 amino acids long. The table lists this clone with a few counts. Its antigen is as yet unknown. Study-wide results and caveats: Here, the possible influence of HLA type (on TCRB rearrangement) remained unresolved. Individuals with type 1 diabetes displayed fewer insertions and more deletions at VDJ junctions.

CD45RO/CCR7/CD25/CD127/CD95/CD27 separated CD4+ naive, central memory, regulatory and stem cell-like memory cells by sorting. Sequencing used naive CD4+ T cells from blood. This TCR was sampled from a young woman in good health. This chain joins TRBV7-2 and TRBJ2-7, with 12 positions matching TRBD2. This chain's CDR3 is CASSRPATSGGSYEQYF. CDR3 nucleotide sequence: TGTGCCAGCAGCCGCCCCGCGACTAGCGGGGGATCCTACGAGCAGTACTTC. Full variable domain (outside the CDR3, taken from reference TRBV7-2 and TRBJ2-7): GAGVSQSPSNKVTEKGKDVELRCDPISGHTALYWYRQSLGQGLEFLIYFQGNSAPDKSGLPSDRFSAERTGGSVSTLTIQRTQQEDSAVYLCASSRPATSGGSYEQYFGPGTRLTVT.